This T cell receptor beta chain was recorded in a study of HIV-infected patients and healthy controls. Findings and caveats of the study: In HIV-infected patients, the apparent post-therapy Gini index recovery did not replicate in size-matched data. Healthy controls shared more CDR3 sequences between individuals than HIV-infected patients did.

Alpha and beta constant-region primers primed reverse transcription of approximately 460 ng RNA. Using multiplexing indices, alpha and beta chain libraries were generated apart by chain-specific third strand synthesis. All rearrangements within a chain used one primer pair; cDNA molecules carried barcodes. The cDNA received a 5' RACE adapter containing a random hexamer plus an SP2 sequencing primer site. TCRdb itself ran the 5' RACE reads through MiXCR, one entry per CDR3 protein. The sample consists of around 21,000 distinct CDR3 sequences, approximately 9% of them appearing once. Whole blood was used without fractionation, so all unsorted peripheral T cells were included. By frequency in the sample, this clonotype is medium-sized (0.01 to 0.1%). What it recognizes is unknown. The CDR3 contains 15 residues. Germline lookup yields CDR1 GTSNPN and CDR2 SVGIG (reference sequence). Germline trimming cut 1 base from V and 3 bases from J; bases unmatched to any gene: 3.

The sequence was collected from an adult in good health. This sequence joins TRBV30 and TRBJ2-2, with 9 bases fitting TRBD1. The source material was blood. CDR3 coding DNA: TGTGCCTGGAGTGAATGGGACAGGGACACCGGGGAGCTGTTTTTT. Translated: CAWSEWDRDTGELFF.